This T cell receptor beta chain was obtained from a study of response to subunit inactivated influenza vaccine. MiXCR was run by TCRdb on the RT-PCR reads, yielding one entry per CDR3 protein. The sample shows around 580,000 distinct CDR3 sequences, 12% to 15% of them seen only once. Study-wide results and caveats: Every seasonal influenza vaccination brings in few new T cells, the authors suggested.

CDR3 length equals 15 residues. Trimming took off 6 bases at V and 0 bases at J, with 12 bases between the two ends. Germline values: CDR1 MNHNS, CDR2 SASEGT. This clonotype was found a few times. Its antigen is unidentified. The material was PBMCs from blood, obtained 11 to 12 days after vaccination. The chain has TRBV6-1 and TRBJ1-5; no definite D call. The receptor comes from a man in his fifties who received an inactivated influenza vaccine. CDR3 bases: TGTGCCAGCAGCCGCGGACGAGGTAGCAATCAGCCCCAGCATTTT. Residues: CASSRGRGSNQPQHF.